A single sample is the source of the 22 T cell receptor beta chains below, sequenced in a study of T cell responses to AZD1222 COVID-19 vaccine. Some clones are missing from TCRdb's copy, which holds only in-frame ones; the method was immunoSEQ multiplex PCR. The table includes about 140,000 clones, 88% detected once. The sequences come from peripheral blood, collected 28 days after the second AZD1222 dose. The receptors were sampled from an adult who received the AZD1222 COVID-19 vaccine.

The J gene is TRBJ1-5, the V gene TRBV2; the D is unclear. CDR1 and CDR2 from the germline V gene are SNHLY and FYNNEI. The V end was cut by 5 bases, the J end by 1 base, with 9 bases between. The CDR3 has 14 amino acids. CDR3 loop: CASSWGMSNQPQHF. DNA of the CDR3: TGTGCCAGCAGTTGGGGTATGAGCAATCAGCCCCAGCATTTT.

The rearrangement joins TRBV5-1 to TRBJ1-1, with unresolved D. The CDR3 is 13 amino acids. The V gene lost 2 bases and the J gene lost 1 base, with 6 bases spanning the gap. Germline CDR1 and CDR2: SGHRS and YFSETQ. Here the CDR3 reads CASSFNRNTEAFF. CDR3 in DNA: TGCGCCAGCAGCTTTAACCGGAACACTGAAGCTTTCTTT.

The J gene is TRBJ1-1, the V gene TRBV20-1; D remains ambiguous. In germline, CDR1 is DFQATT, CDR2 SNEGSKA (reference sequence). CDR3 length equals 11 residues. V was pared by 5 bases and J by 12 bases, with 16 bases between. CDR3 protein: CSASWEGATFF. CDR3 in DNA: TGCAGTGCTTCTTGGGAGGGAGCAACTTTCTTT.

V is TRBV29-1 and J is TRBJ1-4; D is perhaps TRBD1 (5 bases). The germline gives CDR1 SQVTM, CDR2 ANQGSEA. There are 16 residues in the CDR3. V lost 1 base and J lost 3, with 15 bases in between. The CDR3 bases are TGCAGCGTTGAAGGGGGCCGGGGGTTGGCTAATGAAAAACTGTTTTTT. Translating gives CSVEGGRGLANEKLFF.

The count of this clone is one. The chain recombines TRBV10-3 with TRBJ1-2; D is perhaps TRBD1 (6 bases). V was shortened by 0 bases and J by 6 bases, with 8 bases between the two germline ends. The CDR3 spans 13 residues. Germline CDR1 ENHRY, CDR2 SYGVKD. The CDR3 DNA is TGTGCCATCAGTGAGTCAAGACAGGATGGCTACACCTTC. It codes for CAISESRQDGYTF.

This clone was counted once. The chain is built from TRBV9 and TRBJ2-2; D is perhaps TRBD1 (5 bases). Looked up from germline, CDR1 is SGDLS and CDR2 is YYNGEE. CDR3 length: 13 residues. Deletions cut 5 bases from V and 6 bases from J, with 11 bases between. The CDR3 loop is CASSGWGSGELFF. The CDR3 DNA is TGTGCCAGCAGTGGGTGGGGCTCCGGGGAGCTGTTTTTT.

The V call is TRBV30, the J call TRBJ1-5, with a tentative D call TRBD1 (5 bases). CDR3 length: 14 residues. V was clipped by 3 bases and J by 4 bases, with 13 bases between them. Germline CDR1 reads GTSNPN; CDR2 reads SVGIG (reference sequence). This chain's CDR3 is CAWRIQGGNQPQHF. The CDR3 coding sequence is TGTGCCTGGAGAATCCAGGGAGGAAATCAGCCCCAGCATTTT.

The chain is built from TRBV5-5 and TRBJ1-6; D gene uncertain. The CDR3 is 15 residues long. Germline CDR1 SGHKS, CDR2 YYEKEE (reference sequence). The germline V and J ends were trimmed by 0 bases and 10 bases, with 14 bases remaining between them. Here the CDR3 reads CASSLEAGQRSPLHF. CDR3 nucleotides: TGTGCCAGCAGCTTGGAGGCAGGCCAGAGGTCACCCCTCCACTTT.

The J gene is TRBJ2-3, the V gene TRBV9, with D unclear. The CDR3 has 13 amino acids. CDR1 is SGDLS, CDR2 YYNGEE, per germline. The germline V and J ends were trimmed by 4 bases and 4 bases, with 10 bases remaining between them. The CDR3 loop reads CASSPETADTQYF. CDR3 DNA sequence: TGTGCCAGCAGCCCTGAAACGGCAGATACGCAGTATTTT.

The chain employs TRBV5-5 and TRBJ1-2; the D is unclear. The ends were cut back, 0 bases at V and 3 bases at J, with 9 bases in the middle. This CDR3 region has 14 residues. Germline V CDR1 and CDR2: SGHKS, YYEKEE (reference sequence). In nucleotides, the CDR3 is TGTGCCAGCAGCTTGGCCCCGGGAGACTATGGCTACACCTTC. Residues: CASSLAPGDYGYTF.

The CDR3 is CASSMGGTDEKLFF. CDR3 DNA: TGTGCCAGTAGTATGGGGGGGACAGATGAAAAACTGTTTTTT. The V call is TRBV19, the J call TRBJ1-4; TRBD1 matches at 7 bases. The CDR3 totals 14 residues. Germline CDR1 is LNHDA and CDR2 is SQIVND (reference sequence). V shed 3 bases and J 6 bases; nucleotides not matched to a gene: 4.

V and J are TRBV6-4 and TRBJ1-2, with D uncertain. The length of the CDR3 is 11 residues. Germline loops: CDR1 MRHNA, CDR2 SNTAGT. Deletions cut 11 bases from V and 1 base from J, with 8 bases between. The chain's CDR3 is CAPKNNYGYTF. Written as DNA, the CDR3 is TGTGCCCCGAAGAATAACTATGGCTACACCTTC.

The chain carries TRBV20-1 and TRBJ2-7; no clear D gene. The V end lost 0 bases, the J end lost 5 bases, and 5 bases lay between the germline ends. The CDR3 runs 11 residues. Germline assignment: CDR1 DFQATT and CDR2 SNEGSKA (reference sequence). The CDR3 DNA follows: TGCAGTGCTAGAGATCACCACGAGCAGTACTTC. Encoded protein: CSARDHHEQYF.

The chain carries TRBV9 and TRBJ2-1; TRBD2 aligns across 9 bases. This CDR3 is built from 16 residues. Germline V gene data show CDR1 as SGDLS and CDR2 as YYNGEE. The V segment lost 0 bases and the J segment 3 bases; nucleotides outside the gene matches: 4. As DNA, the CDR3 is TGTGCCAGCAGCGTAGTGCGGGGGGGATACTACAATGAGCAGTTCTTC. Amino acids: CASSVVRGGYYNEQFF. The full variable domain, in which reference TRBV9 and TRBJ2-1 provide the parts outside the CDR3, is DSGVTQTPKHLITATGQRVTLRCSPRSGDLSVYWYQQSLDQGLQFLIQYYNGEERAKGNILERFSAQQFPDLHSELNLSSLELGDSALYFCASSVVRGGYYNEQFFGPGTRLTVL.

The gene calls are TRBV12-1 and TRBJ2-7; the table calls TRBD2, which could not be checked here. TRBV12-1 represents a pseudogene. This CDR3 has 19 amino acids. CDR3 in amino acids: CASSYLGGASGRGSYEQYF. The CDR3 DNA follows: TGTGCCAGCAGCTACCTCGGCGGGGCTAGCGGCCGAGGGTCCTACGAGCAGTACTTC.

The chain carries TRBV4-3 and TRBJ1-1, with D maybe TRBD1 (6 bases). Germline CDR1 reads LGHNA; CDR2 reads YSLEER. CDR3 size: 14 residues. V was pared by 4 bases and J by 4 bases, with 13 bases between. The CDR3 reads CASSLKQGATEAFF. Written as DNA, the CDR3 is TGCGCCAGCAGCCTCAAACAGGGTGCCACTGAAGCTTTCTTT.

The V and J genes are TRBV27 and TRBJ2-7; the match to TRBD2 covers 11 bases. The CDR3 totals 15 residues. Germline-derived CDR1 and CDR2 are MNHEY and SMNVEV (reference sequence). The junction had 6 bases not matched to a gene; V was cut back by 5 bases and J by 3 bases. CDR3 region: CASSAKGLAGYEQYF. CDR3 nucleotide sequence: TGTGCCAGCAGTGCCAAAGGACTAGCGGGCTACGAGCAGTACTTC.

This sequence joins TRBV11-2 and TRBJ1-3; D is ambiguous. Germline lookup yields CDR1 SGHAT and CDR2 FQNNGV. V lost 1 base, J lost 0 bases, and 7 bases lay in between. The CDR3 runs 15 residues. CDR3 sequence reads: CASSLGTSSGNTIYF. The CDR3 DNA follows: TGTGCCAGCAGCTTAGGCACGAGCTCTGGAAACACCATATATTTT.

This chain's CDR3 is CASSLEQGVFYGYTF. The CDR3 region has the DNA TGTGCCAGCAGCTTGGAACAGGGGGTATTCTATGGCTACACCTTC. The chain links TRBV5-6 to TRBJ1-2, with 8 bases that match TRBD1. In germline, CDR1 is SGHDT, CDR2 YYEEEE. Losses at the gene ends were 0 bases for V and 4 bases for J; bases not matched to a gene: 5. This CDR3 has 15 residues.

The V and J genes are TRBV9 and TRBJ2-2, with 7 bases matching TRBD1. CDR3 length equals 13 residues. The germline CDR1 and CDR2 sequences are SGDLS and YYNGEE. J lost 6 bases, V lost 2 bases, and 1 base had no gene match. In DNA form, the CDR3 reads TGTGCCAGCAGCGTTACAGGGGCCGGGGAGCTGTTTTTT. It is translated as CASSVTGAGELFF.

The chain has TRBV5-1 and TRBJ2-1; the D gene is possibly TRBD2 (7 bases). The V end lost 0 bases, the J end lost 8 bases, and 24 bases lay between the germline ends. The CDR3 is 18 residues long. Germline lookup yields CDR1 SGHRS and CDR2 YFSETQ. The CDR3 sequence: CASSLARVGGLVGDEQFF. DNA for the CDR3: TGCGCCAGCAGCTTGGCCCGTGTCGGGGGGCTCGTGGGCGATGAGCAGTTCTTC.

About this clone itself: In the same sample, other DNA sequences code for this CDR3. The CDR3 sequence: CASSYSENTEAFF. The CDR3 bases are TGTGCCAGCAGTTACTCTGAGAACACTGAAGCTTTCTTT. The V gene is TRBV6-5, the J gene TRBJ1-1; D remains ambiguous. Trimming shortened V by 0 bases and J by 1 base, and 3 bases separated the two germline ends. Germline CDR1 is MNHEY and CDR2 is SVGAGI. The CDR3 sequence is 13 residues long.